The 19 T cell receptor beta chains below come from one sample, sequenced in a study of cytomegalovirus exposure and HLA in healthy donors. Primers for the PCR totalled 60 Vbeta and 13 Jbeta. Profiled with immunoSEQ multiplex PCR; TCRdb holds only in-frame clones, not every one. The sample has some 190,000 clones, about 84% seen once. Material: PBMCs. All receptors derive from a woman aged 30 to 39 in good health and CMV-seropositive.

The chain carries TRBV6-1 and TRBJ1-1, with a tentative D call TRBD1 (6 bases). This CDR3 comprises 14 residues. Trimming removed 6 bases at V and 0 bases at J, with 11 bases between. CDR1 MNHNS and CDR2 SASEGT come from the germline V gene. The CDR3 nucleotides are TGTGCCAGCAGAGCGGGACACCTGAACACTGAAGCTTTCTTT. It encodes CASRAGHLNTEAFF.

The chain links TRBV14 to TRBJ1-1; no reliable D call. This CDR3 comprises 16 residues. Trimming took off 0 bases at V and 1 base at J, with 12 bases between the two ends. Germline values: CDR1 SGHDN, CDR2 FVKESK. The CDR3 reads CASSQDRWRPNTEAFF. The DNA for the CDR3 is TGTGCCAGCAGCCAAGATCGGTGGAGGCCGAACACTGAAGCTTTCTTT.

CDR3 bases: TGTGCCTGGAGTCCTCTGGGGGGGGCGGGGTTCTTC. Translating gives CAWSPLGGAGFF. This sequence joins TRBV30 and TRBJ2-1; D may be TRBD2 (7 bases). The V and J ends lost 2 bases and 15 bases respectively, with 17 bases between them. Per germline, CDR1 GTSNPN and CDR2 SVGIG (reference sequence). CDR3 size: 12 residues.

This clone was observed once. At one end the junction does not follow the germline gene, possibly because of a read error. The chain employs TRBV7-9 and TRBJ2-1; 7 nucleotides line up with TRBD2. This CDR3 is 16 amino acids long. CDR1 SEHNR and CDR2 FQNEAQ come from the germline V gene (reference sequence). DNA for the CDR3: TGTTCCAGCAGCTTCCCCTCAGGCGGGAGCTACAATGAGCAGTTCTTC. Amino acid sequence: CSSSFPSGGSYNEQFF.

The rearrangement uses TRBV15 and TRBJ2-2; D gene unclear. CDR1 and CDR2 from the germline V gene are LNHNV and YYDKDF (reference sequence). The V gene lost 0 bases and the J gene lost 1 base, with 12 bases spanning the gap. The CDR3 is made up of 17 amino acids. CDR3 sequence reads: CATSRESGNLNTGELFF. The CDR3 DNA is TGTGCCACCAGCAGAGAATCAGGAAACTTGAACACCGGGGAGCTGTTTTTT.

Written as DNA, the CDR3 is TGTGCCAGCAGTTTAAGGAGGACAGGGGACGGGGCCAACGTCCTGACTTTC. Protein sequence: CASSLRRTGDGANVLTF. The chain has TRBV27 and TRBJ2-6; 9 bases are a match to TRBD1. The CDR3 length is 17 residues. CDR1 is MNHEY, CDR2 SMNVEV, per germline (reference sequence). The V and J ends lost 2 bases and 4 bases, in that order; junction bases with no gene match: 6.

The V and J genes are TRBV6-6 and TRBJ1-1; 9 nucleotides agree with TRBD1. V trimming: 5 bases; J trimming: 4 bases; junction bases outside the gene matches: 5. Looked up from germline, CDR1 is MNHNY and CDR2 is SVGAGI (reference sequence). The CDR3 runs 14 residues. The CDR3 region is CASSRTGQGTEAFF. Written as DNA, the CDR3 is TGTGCCAGCAGTCGCACGGGACAGGGCACTGAAGCTTTCTTT.

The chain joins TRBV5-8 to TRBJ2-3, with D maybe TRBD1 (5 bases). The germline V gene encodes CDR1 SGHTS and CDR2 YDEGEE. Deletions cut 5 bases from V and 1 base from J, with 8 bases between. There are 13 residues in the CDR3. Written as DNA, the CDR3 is TGTGCCAGCAGGGGGCGTGGCACAGATACGCAGTATTTT. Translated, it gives CASRGRGTDTQYF.

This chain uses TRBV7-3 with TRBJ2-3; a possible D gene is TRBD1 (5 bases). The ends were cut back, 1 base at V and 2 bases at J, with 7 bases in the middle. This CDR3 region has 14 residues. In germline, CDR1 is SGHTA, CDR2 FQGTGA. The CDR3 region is CASSLSGATDTQYF. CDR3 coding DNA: TGTGCCAGCAGCTTAAGTGGGGCCACAGATACGCAGTATTTT.

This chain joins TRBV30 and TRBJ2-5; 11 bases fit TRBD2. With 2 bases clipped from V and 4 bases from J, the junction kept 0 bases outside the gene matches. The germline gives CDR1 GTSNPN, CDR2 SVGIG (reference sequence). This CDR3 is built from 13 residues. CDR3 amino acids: CAWSTSGRETQYF. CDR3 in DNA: TGTGCCTGGAGTACTAGCGGGAGAGAGACCCAGTACTTC.

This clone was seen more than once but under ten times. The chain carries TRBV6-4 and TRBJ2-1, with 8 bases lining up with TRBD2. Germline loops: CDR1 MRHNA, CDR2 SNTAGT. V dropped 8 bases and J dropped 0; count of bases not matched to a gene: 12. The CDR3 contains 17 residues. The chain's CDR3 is CASPILRLASSYNEQFF. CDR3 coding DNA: TGTGCCAGCCCTATCCTTCGACTAGCGAGCTCCTACAATGAGCAGTTCTTC.

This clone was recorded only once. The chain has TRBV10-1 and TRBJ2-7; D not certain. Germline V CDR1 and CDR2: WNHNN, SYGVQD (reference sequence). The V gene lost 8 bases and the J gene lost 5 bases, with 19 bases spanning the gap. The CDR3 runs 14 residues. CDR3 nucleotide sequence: TGCGCCAGCTCCGGGTATAGCCGCGCCGACGAGCAGTACTTC. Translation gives CASSGYSRADEQYF.

Written as DNA, the CDR3 is TGCGCCAGCAGCCACCCGTACACTGAAGCTTTCTTT. This gives the protein CASSHPYTEAFF. The chain joins TRBV4-1 to TRBJ1-1; the D is unclear. From germline, CDR1 is MGHRA and CDR2 YSYEKL. This CDR3 spans 12 amino acids. V was trimmed by 3 bases and J by 3 bases, leaving 5 bases between them.

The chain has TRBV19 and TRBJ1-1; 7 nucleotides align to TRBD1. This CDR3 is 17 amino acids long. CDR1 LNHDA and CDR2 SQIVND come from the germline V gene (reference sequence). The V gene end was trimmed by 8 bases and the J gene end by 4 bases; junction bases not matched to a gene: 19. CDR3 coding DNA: TGTGCCAGTCACGGCCCCATCACAGGGGAAGGGAGCACTGAAGCTTTCTTT. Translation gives CASHGPITGEGSTEAFF.

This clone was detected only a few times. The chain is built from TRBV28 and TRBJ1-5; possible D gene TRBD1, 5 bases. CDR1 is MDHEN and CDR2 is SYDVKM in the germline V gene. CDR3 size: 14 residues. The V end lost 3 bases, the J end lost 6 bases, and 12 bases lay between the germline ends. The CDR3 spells CASSLGGKGQPQHF. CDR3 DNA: TGTGCCAGCAGTTTGGGGGGTAAAGGTCAGCCCCAGCATTTT.

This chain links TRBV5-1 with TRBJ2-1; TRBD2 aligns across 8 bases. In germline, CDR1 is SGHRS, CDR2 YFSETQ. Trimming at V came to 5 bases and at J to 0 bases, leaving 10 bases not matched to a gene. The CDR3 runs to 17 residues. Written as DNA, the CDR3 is TGCGCCAGCAGTCGGGGGACGGGAGGGGACTCCTACAATGAGCAGTTCTTC. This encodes CASSRGTGGDSYNEQFF.

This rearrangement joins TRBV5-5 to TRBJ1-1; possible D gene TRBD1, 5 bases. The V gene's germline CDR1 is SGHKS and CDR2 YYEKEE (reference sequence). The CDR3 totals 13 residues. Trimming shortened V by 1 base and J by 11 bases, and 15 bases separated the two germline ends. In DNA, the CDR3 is TGTGCCAGCAGCTTGTCGTCAGGGCGGGGGGCTTTCTTT. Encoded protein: CASSLSSGRGAFF. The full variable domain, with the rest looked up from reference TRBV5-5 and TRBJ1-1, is DAGVTQSPTHLIKTRGQQVTLRCSPISGHKSVSWYQQVLGQGPQFIFQYYEKEERGRGNFPDRFSARQFPNYSSELNVNALLLGDSALYLCASSLSSGRGAFFGQGTRLTVV.

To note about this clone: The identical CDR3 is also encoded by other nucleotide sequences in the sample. The CDR3 loop reads CASSGGLAGYEQYF. The DNA for the CDR3 is TGTGCCAGCAGTGGAGGACTAGCGGGGTACGAGCAGTACTTC. The V and J genes are TRBV2 and TRBJ2-7; 12 bases agree with TRBD2. This CDR3 comprises 14 residues. Germline values: CDR1 SNHLY, CDR2 FYNNEI. Trimming at V came to 4 bases and at J to 4 bases, leaving 2 bases not matched to a gene.

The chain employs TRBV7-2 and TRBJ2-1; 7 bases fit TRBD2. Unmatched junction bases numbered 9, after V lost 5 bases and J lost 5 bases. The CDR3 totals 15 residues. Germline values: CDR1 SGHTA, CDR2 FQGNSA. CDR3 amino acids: CASSDGGLADNEQFF. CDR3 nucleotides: TGTGCCAGCAGCGACGGCGGGCTAGCGGACAATGAGCAGTTCTTC. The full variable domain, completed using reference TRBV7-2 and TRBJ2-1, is GAGVSQSPSNKVTEKGKDVELRCDPISGHTALYWYRQSLGQGLEFLIYFQGNSAPDKSGLPSDRFSAERTGGSVSTLTIQRTQQEDSAVYLCASSDGGLADNEQFFGPGTRLTVL.